Below, 30 T cell receptor beta chains from the same sample are listed, as sequenced in a study of regulatory and conventional T cells in RAG deficiency. This table comes from immunoSEQ multiplex PCR, and its TCRdb copy is limited to in-frame clones, with some not included. Seen here are 34,000 or so clones, about 88% observed once, and the top ten hold roughly an eighth. The same data also contributed to another study, on regulatory T cells. That source adds: The PCR used 52 TRBV and 13 TRBJ primers.

The sequencing sample was made of CD8+ T cells sorted from blood. The receptor set was obtained from a human donor in good health.

The V call is TRBV30, the J call TRBJ2-5; 10 bases align to TRBD2. The V gene's germline CDR1 is GTSNPN and CDR2 SVGIG (reference sequence). The CDR3 has 17 residues. V dropped 4 bases and J dropped 0; count of bases not matched to a gene: 11. CDR3 amino acids: CAWNGASGGRYQETQYF. The DNA of the CDR3 is TGTGCCTGGAATGGGGCTAGCGGGGGAAGGTACCAAGAGACCCAGTACTTC.

This chain links TRBV11-2 with TRBJ1-5; 7 nucleotides match TRBD1. J was trimmed by 7 bases and V by 0 bases; bases with no gene match: 21. Germline V lookup: CDR1 SGHAT, CDR2 FQNNGV. This CDR3 region has 20 residues. CDR3 coding DNA: TGTGCCAGCAGCTTAGATTTAGCACAGGGGTACCTCCGGGTTCGCCAGCCCCAGCATTTT. Amino acid sequence: CASSLDLAQGYLRVRQPQHF. Together with reference TRBV11-2 and TRBJ1-5, the CDR3 gives the full variable domain: EAGVAQSPRYKIIEKRQSVAFWCNPISGHATLYWYQQILGQGPKLLIQFQNNGVVDDSQLPKDRFSAERLKGVDSTLKIQPAKLEDSAVYLCASSLDLAQGYLRVRQPQHFGDGTRLSIL.

V usage is TRBV29-1 and J usage is TRBJ2-5, with a weak D call TRBD1 (6 bases). Looked up from germline, CDR1 is SQVTM and CDR2 is ANQGSEA. The CDR3 is 12 residues long. Trimming left V 5 bases short and J 7 bases short, with 14 bases between. CDR3 amino acids: CSVSAGRGTQYF. In DNA form, the CDR3 reads TGCAGCGTTTCTGCCGGCAGGGGGACCCAGTACTTC.

V gene TRBV27 combines with J gene TRBJ2-5; 8 bases align to TRBD1. The J call is in doubt because the DNA end fits TRBJ2-7 better. Germline values: CDR1 MNHEY, CDR2 SMNVEV (reference sequence). The CDR3 runs 13 residues. The DNA of the CDR3 is TGTGCCAGCAGGCCAGGGGGCTCTTACGAGCAGTACTTC. Its translation is CASRPGGSYEQYF.

The J gene is TRBJ2-2, the V gene TRBV5-4, with D hard to call. The V gene's germline CDR1 is SGHNT and CDR2 YYREEE (reference sequence). With 4 bases removed from V and 3 bases from J, the gap between germline ends came to 7 bases. The CDR3 consists of 13 residues. The CDR3 nucleotides read TGTGCCAGCAGCCCTCGGGACACCGGGGAGCTGTTTTTT. Translating gives CASSPRDTGELFF. Looking up the rest from reference TRBV5-4 and TRBJ2-2 gives the full variable domain: ETGVTQSPTHLIKTRGQQVTLRCSSQSGHNTVSWYQQALGQGPQFIFQYYREEENGRGNFPPRFSGLQFPNYSSELNVNALELDDSALYLCASSPRDTGELFFGEGSRLTVL.

This clone was detected once. The V and J genes are TRBV5-8 and TRBJ1-1, with D tentatively TRBD1 (5 bases). Per the germline V gene, CDR1 is SGHTS and CDR2 is YDEGEE. The CDR3 has 15 residues. The V and J ends lost 4 bases and 3 bases respectively, with 16 bases between them. In DNA, the CDR3 is TGTGCCAGCAGCCGTGGCAATCAGGGTTACACTGAAGCTTTCTTT. As protein: CASSRGNQGYTEAFF.

V is TRBV2 and J is TRBJ2-1; D is possibly TRBD1 (6 bases). In germline, CDR1 is SNHLY, CDR2 FYNNEI. V dropped 4 bases and J dropped 1 base, with 11 bases sitting between them. The CDR3 runs 15 residues. The CDR3 loop is CASSVPGASYNEQFF. In DNA, the CDR3 is TGTGCCAGCAGTGTTCCAGGGGCGTCCTACAATGAGCAGTTCTTC.

CDR3 nucleotides: TGTGCCAGCAGCCGGGGCGGGCGGGGCGTCAGCGAGCAGTACTTC. It codes for CASSRGGRGVSEQYF. The gene calls are TRBV5-6 and TRBJ2-7; tentatively, D is TRBD2 (6 bases). V was shortened by 4 bases and J by 6 bases, with 20 bases between the two germline ends. CDR3 length: 15 amino acids. Germline V gene sequence: CDR1 SGHDT, CDR2 YYEEEE. The full variable domain, completed using reference TRBV5-6 and TRBJ2-7, is DAGVTQSPTHLIKTRGQQVTLRCSPKSGHDTVSWYQQALGQGPQFIFQYYEEEERQRGNFPDRFSGHQFPNYSSELNVNALLLGDSALYLCASSRGGRGVSEQYFGPGTRLTVT.

This rearrangement joins TRBV21-1 to TRBJ2-5; whether TRBD2, the table's D call, matches the DNA was not checked. The J call may be incorrect, as the DNA end agrees better with TRBJ2-7. TRBV21-1 is shown as a pseudogene. The CDR3 has 14 residues. CDR3 region: CASSKGGQGYEQYF. The CDR3 nucleotides are TGTGCCAGCAGCAAAGGAGGGCAAGGCTACGAGCAGTACTTC.

The rearrangement links TRBV6-1 to TRBJ1-2; D is unclear. V gave up 8 bases and J gave up 8 bases, with 18 bases separating them. The V gene's germline CDR1 is MNHNS and CDR2 SASEGT. This CDR3 region has 13 residues. CDR3 nucleotide sequence: TGTGCCAGCTCAATGAACCGGGGTCGGGGCTACACCTTC. Translating it yields CASSMNRGRGYTF.

V and J are TRBV6-1 and TRBJ1-6, with 8 bases matching TRBD1. The CDR3 runs to 14 residues. Trimming cost V 7 bases and J 7 bases; bases outside gene matches: 6. Germline V lookup: CDR1 MNHNS, CDR2 SASEGT. CDR3 region: CASKGQAANSPLHF. DNA of the CDR3: TGTGCCAGCAAGGGACAGGCGGCAAATTCACCCCTCCACTTT.

V is TRBV7-6 and J is TRBJ1-2; a weak D match, TRBD1 (6 bases). The CDR3 spans 12 residues. The germline V and J ends were trimmed by 5 bases and 8 bases, with 12 bases remaining between them. Germline V gives CDR1 SGHVS, CDR2 FNYEAQ. This CDR3 is CASSPQGSGYTF. Here the CDR3 DNA reads TGTGCCAGCAGCCCACAGGGTAGCGGCTACACCTTC. Drawing the rest from reference TRBV7-6 and TRBJ1-2, the complete variable domain is GAGVSQSPRYKVTKRGQDVALRCDPISGHVSLYWYRQALGQGPEFLTYFNYEAQQDKSGLPNDRFSAERPEGSISTLTIQRTEQRDSAMYRCASSPQGSGYTFGSGTRLTVV.

Regarding this clone: The same CDR3 is also encoded by other DNA sequences in this sample. The chain carries TRBV30 and TRBJ2-7; 7 positions match TRBD1. Germline V gene lookup returns CDR1 GTSNPN and CDR2 SVGIG (reference sequence). The V and J ends lost 3 bases and 2 bases, in that order; junction bases with no gene match: 1. The CDR3 sequence is 12 residues long. The CDR3 loop is CAWSGTAYEQYF. The CDR3 nucleotides are TGTGCCTGGAGCGGGACAGCCTACGAGCAGTACTTC.

This chain joins TRBV10-2 and TRBJ1-2; a weak D match, TRBD1 (6 bases). Germline loops: CDR1 WSHSY, CDR2 SAAADI. V lost 7 bases, J lost 5 bases, and 14 bases lay in between. This CDR3 has 13 residues. The CDR3 nucleotides read TGCGCCAGCACAGGGGAATCAGGGTATGGCTACACCTTC. Protein sequence: CASTGESGYGYTF.

The genes are TRBV30 and TRBJ1-1; D gene unclear. In germline, CDR1 is GTSNPN, CDR2 SVGIG (reference sequence). CDR3 size: 13 residues. Trimming pared 0 bases from V and 5 bases from J, leaving 10 bases between. Here the CDR3 reads CAWSVGRGTEAFF. CDR3 nucleotide sequence: TGTGCCTGGAGTGTAGGGCGAGGTACTGAAGCTTTCTTT.

The chain joins TRBV28 to TRBJ1-5; the D gene is possibly TRBD1 (6 bases). The CDR3 covers 14 residues. From germline, CDR1 is MDHEN and CDR2 SYDVKM. Trimming took off 2 bases at V and 5 bases at J, with 10 bases between the two ends. CDR3 sequence (DNA): TGTGCCAGCAGTTTACCAACAGGGCATCAGCCCCAGCATTTT. Translation gives CASSLPTGHQPQHF.

Note on this clone: Its ends do not fully match the called genes, so a read error is possible. This sequence joins TRBV19 and TRBJ1-2; 8 bases map to TRBD1. The CDR3 has 13 residues. The germline CDR1 and CDR2 sequences are LNHDA and SQIVND (reference sequence). CDR3 loop: CTSQVGQGYGYTF. For the CDR3, the DNA is TGTACCAGCCAAGTTGGACAGGGCTATGGCTACACCTTC.

This chain joins TRBV5-6 and TRBJ1-6; the match to TRBD1 covers 8 bases. The CDR3 covers 15 residues. CDR1 and CDR2 from the germline V gene are SGHDT and YYEEEE. Trimming took 4 bases from V and 9 from J; bases not matched to a gene: 9. The CDR3 here is CASSPRTGRASPLHF. The DNA of the CDR3 is TGTGCCAGCAGCCCCCGGACAGGGAGGGCTTCACCCCTCCACTTT.

Notes on this clone: Other DNA sequences in the sample encode the same CDR3. The chain combines TRBV5-6 with TRBJ2-3; D is ambiguous. The CDR3 runs to 12 residues. From germline, CDR1 is SGHDT and CDR2 YYEEEE. V lost 4 bases and J lost 0, with 3 bases in between. The CDR3 DNA follows: TGTGCCAGCAGCCTCAGCACAGATACGCAGTATTTT. Its translation is CASSLSTDTQYF.

V gene TRBV9 combines with J gene TRBJ2-1, with D tentatively TRBD1 or TRBD2 (6 bases each). This CDR3 is built from 17 residues. Germline V gives CDR1 SGDLS, CDR2 YYNGEE. Trimming took 0 bases from V and 2 from J, leaving 15 bases between them. CDR3 DNA sequence: TGTGCCAGCAGCGTAGATAGGGGGACTTCCGCCTACAATGAGCAGTTCTTC. This encodes CASSVDRGTSAYNEQFF.

This clone was found once. V gene TRBV29-1 combines with J gene TRBJ2-7, with D possibly matching TRBD2 (5 bases). Trimming cost V 4 bases and J 6 bases, with 13 bases left between them. There are 12 residues in the CDR3. Looked up from germline, CDR1 is SQVTM and CDR2 is ANQGSEA. CDR3 bases: TGCAGCGTTGCACCCGGGGTAGGCGAGCAGTACTTC. Translating gives CSVAPGVGEQYF.

The gene calls are TRBV28 and TRBJ2-7; D call uncertain. This CDR3 spans 11 amino acids. Germline V gene data show CDR1 as MDHEN and CDR2 as SYDVKM. V lost 5 bases and J lost 7, with 9 bases in between. CDR3 protein: CASSPSEEQYF. For the CDR3, the DNA is TGTGCCAGCAGTCCTTCGGAGGAGCAGTACTTC.

This sequence joins TRBV5-5 and TRBJ2-2; the D gene could be TRBD1 or TRBD2 (5 bases each). CDR1 and CDR2 from the germline V gene are SGHKS and YYEKEE (reference sequence). CDR3 length: 16 amino acids. Trimming took 0 bases from V and 4 from J, leaving 13 bases between them. CDR3 region: CASSLEPGPITGELFF. The CDR3 coding sequence is TGTGCCAGCAGCTTGGAACCGGGGCCGATCACCGGGGAGCTGTTTTTT. Combining the CDR3 with reference TRBV5-5 and TRBJ2-2 gives the whole variable domain DAGVTQSPTHLIKTRGQQVTLRCSPISGHKSVSWYQQVLGQGPQFIFQYYEKEERGRGNFPDRFSARQFPNYSSELNVNALLLGDSALYLCASSLEPGPITGELFFGEGSRLTVL.

J is TRBJ2-7 and V is TRBV2; D gene uncertain. Germline CDR1 and CDR2: SNHLY and FYNNEI. V lost 8 bases to trimming and J lost 4 bases, with 15 bases between them. The CDR3 runs 13 residues. CDR3 bases: TGTGCCAGCTCTGACTTCCCAAATTACGAGCAGTACTTC. It translates to CASSDFPNYEQYF.

V and J are TRBV2 and TRBJ1-2; the D is unclear. V was clipped by 7 bases and J by 0 bases, with 9 bases between them. The V gene's germline CDR1 is SNHLY and CDR2 FYNNEI. The CDR3 is 13 amino acids. The CDR3 loop is CASTTTTNYGYTF. In nucleotides, the CDR3 is TGTGCCAGCACCACGACAACTAACTATGGCTACACCTTC.

The chain links TRBV7-9 to TRBJ2-3; D may correspond to TRBD1 or TRBD2 (6 bases each). The CDR3 sequence is 18 residues long. Germline V gives CDR1 SEHNR, CDR2 FQNEAQ (reference sequence). V was cut by 0 bases and J by 1 base, with 17 bases left in between. The CDR3 coding sequence is TGTGCCAGCAGCTTAGCGGGGGGCCGCCTATGGGGCACAGATACGCAGTATTTT. Its translation: CASSLAGGRLWGTDTQYF.

This clone has more than one count but fewer than ten. This sequence joins TRBV27 and TRBJ2-7; D is unclear. The V end was cut by 5 bases, the J end by 2 bases, with 10 bases between. The germline gives CDR1 MNHEY, CDR2 SMNVEV (reference sequence). CDR3 length: 13 residues. Written as DNA, the CDR3 is TGTGCCAGCAGTACCCGGGTAGCCTACGAGCAGTACTTC. It specifies CASSTRVAYEQYF.

V usage is TRBV7-9 and J usage is TRBJ2-1; D is unresolved. Deletions cut 2 bases from V and 5 bases from J, with 4 bases between. CDR1 is SEHNR and CDR2 is FQNEAQ in the germline V gene (reference sequence). This CDR3 spans 12 amino acids. The CDR3 spells CASSLSDNEQFF. CDR3 coding DNA: TGTGCCAGCAGCTTAAGCGACAATGAGCAGTTCTTC.

The V call is TRBV7-9, the J call TRBJ1-2; 7 nucleotides line up with TRBD1. Per germline, CDR1 SEHNR and CDR2 FQNEAQ (reference sequence). V lost 0 bases and J lost 2; bases outside the gene matches: 3. The CDR3 runs to 15 residues. CDR3 nucleotides: TGTGCCAGCAGCTTAGCCGGAGGGGGCAACTATGGCTACACCTTC. Its protein is CASSLAGGGNYGYTF.

The chain combines TRBV30 with TRBJ2-7; D gene unclear. This CDR3 is 14 amino acids long. Deletions cut 1 base from V and 0 bases from J, with 10 bases between. Germline values: CDR1 GTSNPN, CDR2 SVGIG (reference sequence). The CDR3, as DNA: TGTGCCTGGAGTGCTAGTAGAGACTCCTACGAGCAGTACTTC. Residues: CAWSASRDSYEQYF.